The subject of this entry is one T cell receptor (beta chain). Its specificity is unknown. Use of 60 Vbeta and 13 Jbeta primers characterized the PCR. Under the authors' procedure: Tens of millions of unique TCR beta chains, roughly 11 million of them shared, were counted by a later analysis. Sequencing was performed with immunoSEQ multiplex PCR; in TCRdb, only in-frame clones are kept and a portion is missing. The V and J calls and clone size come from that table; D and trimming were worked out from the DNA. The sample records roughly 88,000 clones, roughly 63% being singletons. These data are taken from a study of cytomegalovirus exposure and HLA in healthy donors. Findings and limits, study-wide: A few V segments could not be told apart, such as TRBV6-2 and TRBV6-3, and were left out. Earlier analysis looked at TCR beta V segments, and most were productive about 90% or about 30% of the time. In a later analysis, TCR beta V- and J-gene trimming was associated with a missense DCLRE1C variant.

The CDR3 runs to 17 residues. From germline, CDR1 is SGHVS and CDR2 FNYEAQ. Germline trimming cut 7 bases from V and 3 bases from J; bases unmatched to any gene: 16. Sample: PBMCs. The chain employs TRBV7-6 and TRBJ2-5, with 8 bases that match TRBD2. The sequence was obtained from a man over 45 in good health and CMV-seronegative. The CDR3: CASKGGLAGLPKETQYF. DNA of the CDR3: TGTGCCAGCAAAGGAGGACTAGCCGGCCTACCAAAAGAGACCCAGTACTTC.